The clone carrying this T cell receptor (beta chain) was recorded a few times. Its target is unknown. Trimming shortened V by 1 base and J by 4 bases, and 8 bases separated the two germline ends. The CDR3 is 15 amino acids. Germline assignment: CDR1 LNHNV and CDR2 YYDKDF (reference sequence). This entry is derived from a study of T cell responses to AZD1222 COVID-19 vaccine. Regarding the study as a whole: Clonal diversity was possibly underestimated; the donors were predominantly white British and more often female. Reportedly, nearly half of unique spike TCRs recognized epitopes outside B.1.351/B.1.1.7 mutations.

The repertoire was sequenced with immunoSEQ multiplex PCR; TCRdb's copy has only in-frame clones and lacks some. The sample includes over 20,000 clones, approximately 85% of them seen just once. Sample: peripheral blood, taken 28 days after the second AZD1222 dose. The chain combines TRBV15 with TRBJ2-6, with D unresolved. This receptor was identified in an adult who received the AZD1222 COVID-19 vaccine. CDR3 bases: TGTGCCACCAGCAGAGGGGGTACCGGGGCCAACGTCCTGACTTTC. Translation: CATSRGGTGANVLTF.